These 16 T cell receptor beta chains originate from one sample sequenced in a study of blood T cell repertoires in COVID-19. Data came from immunoSEQ multiplex PCR; TCRdb stores just in-frame clones and leaves some out. The repertoire holds tens of thousands of clones, 65% to 85% seen once, with around 4% in the top ten. The sample taken for sequencing was PBMCs or T cells enriched from blood (not recorded which). These receptors were taken from a woman in her thirties or forties with acute COVID-19.

The chain recombines TRBV28 with TRBJ2-1, with TRBD1 matching 8 bases. This CDR3 contains 19 residues. The V segment lost 4 bases and the J segment 5 bases; nucleotides outside the gene matches: 19. Germline V gene sequence: CDR1 MDHEN, CDR2 SYDVKM. The CDR3 DNA sequence: TGTGCCAGCAGTTCCCCACGGCCCACCACAGGGGGGCATCACAATGAGCAGTTCTTC. It yields the protein CASSSPRPTTGGHHNEQFF.

This clone was found once. V and J are TRBV13 and TRBJ2-1; TRBD1 might be the D (8 bases). Trimming left V 1 base short and J 10 bases short, with 17 bases between. The CDR3 consists of 15 residues. CDR1 and CDR2 (germline): PRHDT, FYEKMQ (reference sequence). DNA for the CDR3: TGTGCCAGCAGCTTAGAGGGACAGGCCGGGGGGGAGCAGTTCTTC. This codes for CASSLEGQAGGEQFF.

Only a few counts were recorded for this clone. This sample also contains other DNA sequences that code for the same CDR3. The chain couples TRBV2 to TRBJ1-5; D unresolved. V was clipped by 2 bases and J by 2 bases, with 4 bases between them. Germline V lookup: CDR1 SNHLY, CDR2 FYNNEI. The CDR3 is 13 residues long. The CDR3: CASSEQGNQPQHF. In DNA form, the CDR3 reads TGTGCCAGCAGTGAACAGGGCAATCAGCCCCAGCATTTT.

The CDR3 sequence is CASSMVRANAGELFF. The CDR3 nucleotides read TGTGCCAGTAGTATGGTCAGGGCTAACGCCGGGGAGCTGTTTTTT. V is TRBV19 and J is TRBJ2-2; TRBD1 might be the D (5 bases). The CDR3 has 15 amino acids. Trimming left V 3 bases short and J 6 bases short, with 14 bases between. The germline CDR1 and CDR2 sequences are LNHDA and SQIVND (reference sequence). Full variable domain (outside the CDR3, taken from reference TRBV19 and TRBJ2-2): DGGITQSPKYLFRKEGQNVTLSCEQNLNHDAMYWYRQDPGQGLRLIYYSQIVNDFQKGDIAEGYSVSREKKESFPLTVTSAQKNPTAFYLCASSMVRANAGELFFGEGSRLTVL.

The rearrangement joins TRBV5-1 to TRBJ2-1; D is possibly TRBD2 (5 bases). Germline lookup yields CDR1 SGHRS and CDR2 YFSETQ. There are 15 residues in the CDR3. Trimming shortened V by 4 bases and J by 8 bases, and 19 bases separated the two germline ends. In DNA, the CDR3 is TGCGCCAGCAGCCTTTGGAGTGCGGGTGAGGATGAGCAGTTCTTC. Translation: CASSLWSAGEDEQFF.

This sequence joins TRBV7-9 and TRBJ1-1; 8 bases align to TRBD1. Germline V gene lookup returns CDR1 SEHNR and CDR2 FQNEAQ (reference sequence). The CDR3 is 16 amino acids. V was clipped by 4 bases and J by 2 bases; unmatched bases: 9. The CDR3 nucleotides are TGTGCCAGCAGCTCACCCAGGGGACAGGCAAACACTGAAGCTTTCTTT. Amino acid sequence: CASSSPRGQANTEAFF.

The genes are TRBV6-5 and TRBJ2-2; D may be TRBD1 (6 bases). Germline V gives CDR1 MNHEY, CDR2 SVGAGI. The CDR3 runs to 14 residues. V dropped 6 bases and J dropped 6 bases, with 14 bases sitting between them. CDR3 residues: CASSPTHRAGELFF. The CDR3 DNA reads TGTGCCAGCAGCCCAACCCACAGGGCCGGGGAGCTGTTTTTT.

The chain joins TRBV7-9 to TRBJ2-3, with 11 bases lining up with TRBD2. The CDR3 is made up of 16 amino acids. Germline assignment: CDR1 SEHNR and CDR2 FQNEAQ (reference sequence). V trimming: 5 bases; J trimming: 5 bases; junction bases outside the gene matches: 9. The CDR3 nucleotides read TGTGCCAGCAGCCCCGTGACTAGCGGGACATTAGATACGCAGTATTTT. It specifies CASSPVTSGTLDTQYF.

V usage is TRBV19 and J usage is TRBJ1-1; no clear D. The germline V and J ends were trimmed by 5 bases and 11 bases, with 21 bases remaining between them. CDR3 size: 14 residues. CDR1 and CDR2 (germline): LNHDA, SQIVND (reference sequence). The CDR3, as DNA: TGTGCCAGTAGTGCAGTAGACGTTGTACAGAGCGCTTTCTTT. Protein product: CASSAVDVVQSAFF. The complete variable domain, with remaining parts taken from reference TRBV19 and TRBJ1-1, reads DGGITQSPKYLFRKEGQNVTLSCEQNLNHDAMYWYRQDPGQGLRLIYYSQIVNDFQKGDIAEGYSVSREKKESFPLTVTSAQKNPTAFYLCASSAVDVVQSAFFGQGTRLTVV.

The V gene is TRBV29-1, the J gene TRBJ2-1; 10 positions match TRBD2. The CDR3 contains 15 residues. With 5 bases clipped from V and 2 bases from J, the junction kept 6 bases outside the gene matches. From germline, CDR1 is SQVTM and CDR2 ANQGSEA. In DNA, the CDR3 is TGCAGCGTTATAGCGGGGGGAATTGCCTACAATGAGCAGTTCTTC. Translation: CSVIAGGIAYNEQFF.

This chain joins TRBV2 and TRBJ1-1, with D hard to call. V was shortened by 7 bases and J by 1 base, with 10 bases between the two germline ends. CDR3 length equals 13 residues. Germline V gives CDR1 SNHLY, CDR2 FYNNEI. In DNA, the CDR3 is TGTGCCAGCATGCTAGGATCGAACACTGAAGCTTTCTTT. It encodes CASMLGSNTEAFF.

The chain links TRBV27 to TRBJ2-1, with D possibly TRBD2 on 6 matching bases. In germline, CDR1 is MNHEY, CDR2 SMNVEV (reference sequence). Deletions cut 5 bases from V and 8 bases from J, with 22 bases between. The CDR3 is 16 residues long. CDR3 amino acids: CASSASLRLELYEQFF. The CDR3 DNA is TGTGCCAGCAGTGCCTCTCTGAGACTAGAACTTTATGAGCAGTTCTTC.

This sequence joins TRBV6-5 and TRBJ2-7; D is possibly TRBD1 (7 bases). V shed 11 bases and J shed 0 bases, with 14 bases lying between them. The CDR3 consists of 13 residues. Germline values: CDR1 MNHEY, CDR2 SVGAGI. The CDR3 sequence is CAVRGESSYEQYF. The DNA for the CDR3 is TGTGCCGTCAGGGGGGAAAGCTCCTACGAGCAGTACTTC.

The V and J genes are TRBV3-1 (or the pseudogene TRBV3-2) and TRBJ1-3; D not certain. The V gene's germline CDR1 is LGHDT and CDR2 YNNKEL (reference sequence). The CDR3 runs to 16 residues. V dropped 1 base and J dropped 0 bases, with 10 bases sitting between them. This CDR3 is CASSQGGEGSGNTIYF. The CDR3 DNA reads as TGTGCCAGCAGCCAAGGTGGAGAGGGCTCTGGAAACACCATATATTTT.

This clone appeared a single time. V usage is TRBV6-6 and J usage is TRBJ2-2; D is ambiguous. Germline CDR1 is MNHNY and CDR2 is SVGAGI (reference sequence). Deletions cut 0 bases from V and 4 bases from J, with 12 bases between. The CDR3 totals 16 residues. CDR3 sequence reads: CASSYSRQVSTGELFF. The CDR3 bases are TGTGCCAGCAGTTACTCTAGGCAGGTCTCCACCGGGGAGCTGTTTTTT.

This chain connects TRBV9 to TRBJ2-1, with 10 bases aligning to TRBD2. V dropped 4 bases and J dropped 7; count of bases not matched to a gene: 11. Germline V gene lookup returns CDR1 SGDLS and CDR2 YYNGEE. CDR3 length: 16 residues. The CDR3 spells CASSPRQGLAPNEQFF. In DNA, the CDR3 is TGTGCCAGCAGCCCACGACAGGGACTAGCGCCAAATGAGCAGTTCTTC.